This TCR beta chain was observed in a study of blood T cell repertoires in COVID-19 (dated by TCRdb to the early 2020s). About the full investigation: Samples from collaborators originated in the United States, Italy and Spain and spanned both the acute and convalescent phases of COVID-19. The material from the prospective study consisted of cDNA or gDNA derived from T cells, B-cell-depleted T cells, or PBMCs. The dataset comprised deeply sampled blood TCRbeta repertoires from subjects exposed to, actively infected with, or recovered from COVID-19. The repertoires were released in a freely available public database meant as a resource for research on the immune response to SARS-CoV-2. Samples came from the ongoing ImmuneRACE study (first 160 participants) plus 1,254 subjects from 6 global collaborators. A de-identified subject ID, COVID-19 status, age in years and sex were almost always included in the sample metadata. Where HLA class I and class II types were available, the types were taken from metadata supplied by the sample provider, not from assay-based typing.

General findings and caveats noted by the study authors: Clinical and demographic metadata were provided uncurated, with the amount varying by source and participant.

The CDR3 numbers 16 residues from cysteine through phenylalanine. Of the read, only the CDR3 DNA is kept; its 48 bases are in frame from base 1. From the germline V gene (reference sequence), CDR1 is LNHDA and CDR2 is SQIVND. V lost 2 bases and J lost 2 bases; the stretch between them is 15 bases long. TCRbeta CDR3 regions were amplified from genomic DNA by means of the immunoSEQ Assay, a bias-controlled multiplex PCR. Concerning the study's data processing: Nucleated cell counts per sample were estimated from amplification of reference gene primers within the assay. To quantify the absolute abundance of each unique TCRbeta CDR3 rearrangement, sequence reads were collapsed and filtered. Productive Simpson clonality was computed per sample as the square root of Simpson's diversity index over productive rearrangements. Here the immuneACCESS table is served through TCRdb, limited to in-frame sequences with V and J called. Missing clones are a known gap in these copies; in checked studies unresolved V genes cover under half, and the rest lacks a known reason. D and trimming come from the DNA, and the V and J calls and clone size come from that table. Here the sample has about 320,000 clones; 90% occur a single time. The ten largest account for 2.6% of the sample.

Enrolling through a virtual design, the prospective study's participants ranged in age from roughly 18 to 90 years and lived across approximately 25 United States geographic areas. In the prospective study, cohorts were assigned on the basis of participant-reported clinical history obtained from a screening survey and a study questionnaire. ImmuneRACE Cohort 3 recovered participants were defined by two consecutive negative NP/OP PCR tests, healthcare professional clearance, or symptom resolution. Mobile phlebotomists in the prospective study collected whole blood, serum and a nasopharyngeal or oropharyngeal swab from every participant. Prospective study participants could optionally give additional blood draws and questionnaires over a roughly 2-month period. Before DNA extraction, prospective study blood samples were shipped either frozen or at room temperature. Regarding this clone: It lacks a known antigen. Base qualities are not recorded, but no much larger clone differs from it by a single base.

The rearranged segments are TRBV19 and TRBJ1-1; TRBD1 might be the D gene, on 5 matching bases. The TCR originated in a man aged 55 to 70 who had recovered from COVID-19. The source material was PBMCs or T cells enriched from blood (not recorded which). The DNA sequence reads TGTGCCAGTAGTATAAATCCTACTCAGGGAAACACTGAAGCTTTCTTT. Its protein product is CASSINPTQGNTEAFF.